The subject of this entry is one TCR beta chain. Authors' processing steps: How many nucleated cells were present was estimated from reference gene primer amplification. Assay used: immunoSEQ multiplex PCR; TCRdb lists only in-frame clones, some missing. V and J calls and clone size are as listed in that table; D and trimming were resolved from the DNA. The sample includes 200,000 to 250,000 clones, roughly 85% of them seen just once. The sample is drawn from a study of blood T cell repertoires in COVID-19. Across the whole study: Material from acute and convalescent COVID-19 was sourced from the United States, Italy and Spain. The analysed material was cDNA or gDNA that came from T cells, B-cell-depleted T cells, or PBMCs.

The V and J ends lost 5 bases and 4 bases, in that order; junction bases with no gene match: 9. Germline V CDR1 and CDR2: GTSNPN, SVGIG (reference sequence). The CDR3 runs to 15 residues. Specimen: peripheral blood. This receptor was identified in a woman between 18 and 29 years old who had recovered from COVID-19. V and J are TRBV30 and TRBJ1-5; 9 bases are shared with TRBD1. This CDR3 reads CAWRPSDRGNQPQHF. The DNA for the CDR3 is TGTGCCTGGCGACCTTCGGACAGGGGTAATCAGCCCCAGCATTTT.